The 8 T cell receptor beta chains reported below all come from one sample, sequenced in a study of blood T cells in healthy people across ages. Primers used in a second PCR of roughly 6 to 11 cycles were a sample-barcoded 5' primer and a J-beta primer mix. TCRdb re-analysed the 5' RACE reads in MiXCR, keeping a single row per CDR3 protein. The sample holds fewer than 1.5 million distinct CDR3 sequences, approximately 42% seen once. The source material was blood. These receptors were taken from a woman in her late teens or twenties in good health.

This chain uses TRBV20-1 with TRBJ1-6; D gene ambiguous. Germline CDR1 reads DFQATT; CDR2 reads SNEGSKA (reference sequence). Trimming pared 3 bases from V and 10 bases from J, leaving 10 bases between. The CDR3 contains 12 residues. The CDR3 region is CSASGLGSPLHF. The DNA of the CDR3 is TGCAGTGCTAGTGGACTTGGATCACCCCTCCACTTT.

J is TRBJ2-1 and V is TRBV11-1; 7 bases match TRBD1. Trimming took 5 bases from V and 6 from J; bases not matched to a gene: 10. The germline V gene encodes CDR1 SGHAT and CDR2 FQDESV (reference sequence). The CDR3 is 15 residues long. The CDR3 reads CASSIRQGNSNEQFF. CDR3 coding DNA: TGTGCCAGCAGCATAAGACAGGGCAATAGCAATGAGCAGTTCTTC.

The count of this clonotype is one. This chain's CDR3 is CASSLQTSGGSYEQYF. Here the CDR3 DNA reads TGCGCCAGCAGCTTACAGACTAGCGGGGGTTCCTACGAGCAGTACTTC. The genes are TRBV5-1 and TRBJ2-7; 12 bases are a match to TRBD2. The ends lost 2 bases at V and 1 base at J; junction bases unmatched: 4. CDR1 is SGHRS, CDR2 YFSETQ, per germline. This CDR3 has 16 residues.

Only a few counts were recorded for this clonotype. CDR3 nucleotide sequence: TGCGCCAGCAGCCAAGAGGTCCCCATCCATCGGACAGGGGAGCAGTACTTC. Protein sequence: CASSQEVPIHRTGEQYF. The V gene is TRBV4-1, the J gene TRBJ2-5; 9 nucleotides agree with TRBD1. V gave up 0 bases and J gave up 11 bases; unmatched junction bases: 16. The length of the CDR3 is 17 residues. The germline CDR1 and CDR2 sequences are MGHRA and YSYEKL.

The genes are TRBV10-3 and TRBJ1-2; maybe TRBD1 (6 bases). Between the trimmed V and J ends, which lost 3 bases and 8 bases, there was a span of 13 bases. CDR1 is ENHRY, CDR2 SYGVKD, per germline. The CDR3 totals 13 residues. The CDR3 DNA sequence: TGTGCCATCAGTGAAGGGGAGGGGGAAGGCTACACCTTC. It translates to CAISEGEGEGYTF.

This CDR3 is CASSRGGEAREAFF. The DNA for the CDR3 is TGTGCCAGCAGCCGAGGGGGGGAAGCACGAGAAGCTTTCTTT. This chain links TRBV28 with TRBJ1-1; tentative D call: TRBD1 (6 bases). Germline V CDR1 and CDR2: MDHEN, SYDVKM. Trimming pared 6 bases from V and 8 bases from J, leaving 19 bases between. The CDR3 runs 14 residues.

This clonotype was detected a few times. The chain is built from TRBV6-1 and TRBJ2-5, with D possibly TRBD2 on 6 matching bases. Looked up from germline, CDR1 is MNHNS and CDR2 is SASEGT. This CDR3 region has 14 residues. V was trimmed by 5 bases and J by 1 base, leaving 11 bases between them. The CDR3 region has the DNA TGTGCCAGCAGTCAACCTAGCGCCCAAGAGACCCAGTACTTC. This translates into CASSQPSAQETQYF.

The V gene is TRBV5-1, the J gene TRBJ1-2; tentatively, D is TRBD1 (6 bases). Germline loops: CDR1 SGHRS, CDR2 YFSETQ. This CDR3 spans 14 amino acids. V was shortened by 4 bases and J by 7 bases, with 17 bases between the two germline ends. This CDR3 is CASSPADSYCGYTF. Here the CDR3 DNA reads TGCGCCAGCAGCCCCGCGGACAGCTACTGTGGCTACACCTTC. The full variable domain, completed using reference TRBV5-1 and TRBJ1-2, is KAGVTQTPRYLIKTRGQQVTLSCSPISGHRSVSWYQQTPGQGLQFLFEYFSETQRNKGNFPGRFSGRQFSNSRSEMNVSTLELGDSALYLCASSPADSYCGYTFGSGTRLTVV.